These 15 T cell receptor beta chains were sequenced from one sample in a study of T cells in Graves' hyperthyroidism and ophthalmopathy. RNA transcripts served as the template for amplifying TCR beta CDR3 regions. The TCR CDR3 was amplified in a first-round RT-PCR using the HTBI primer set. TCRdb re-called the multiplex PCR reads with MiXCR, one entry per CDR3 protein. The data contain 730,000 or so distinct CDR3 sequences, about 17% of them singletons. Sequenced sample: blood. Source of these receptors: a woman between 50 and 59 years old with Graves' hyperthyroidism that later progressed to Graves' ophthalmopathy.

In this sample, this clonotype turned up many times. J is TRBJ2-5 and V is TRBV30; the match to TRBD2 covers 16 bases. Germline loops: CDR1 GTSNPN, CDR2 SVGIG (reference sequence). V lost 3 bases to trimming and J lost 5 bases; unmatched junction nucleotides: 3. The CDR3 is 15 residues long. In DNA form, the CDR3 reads TGTGCCTGGAGGGGACTAGCGGGGGGGTTGGAGACCCAGTACTTC. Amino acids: CAWRGLAGGLETQYF.

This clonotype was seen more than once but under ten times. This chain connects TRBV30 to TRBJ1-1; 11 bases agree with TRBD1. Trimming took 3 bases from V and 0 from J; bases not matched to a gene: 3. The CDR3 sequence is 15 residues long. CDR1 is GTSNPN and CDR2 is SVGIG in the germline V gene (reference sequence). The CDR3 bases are TGTGCCTGGAGATGGGACAGGGGGTTGAACACTGAAGCTTTCTTT. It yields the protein CAWRWDRGLNTEAFF. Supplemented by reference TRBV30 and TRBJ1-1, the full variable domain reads SQTIHQWPATLVQPVGSPLSLECTVEGTSNPNLYWYRQAAGRGLQLLFYSVGIGQISSEVPQNLSASRPQDRQFILSSKKLLLSDSGFYLCAWRWDRGLNTEAFFGQGTRLTVV.

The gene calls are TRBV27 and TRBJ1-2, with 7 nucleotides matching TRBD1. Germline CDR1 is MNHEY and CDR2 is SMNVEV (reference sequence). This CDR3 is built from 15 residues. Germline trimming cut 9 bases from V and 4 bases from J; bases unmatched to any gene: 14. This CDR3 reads CASSLQGDRLYGYTF. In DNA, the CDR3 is TGTGCCAGTAGTCTTCAGGGGGATAGGCTCTATGGCTACACCTTC.

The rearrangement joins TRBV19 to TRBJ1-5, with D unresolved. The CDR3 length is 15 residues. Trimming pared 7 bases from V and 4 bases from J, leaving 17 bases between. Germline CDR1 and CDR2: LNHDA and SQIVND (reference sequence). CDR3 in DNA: TGTGCCAGTACCCTAGGATCGGATGCGAATCAGCCCCAGCATTTT. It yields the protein CASTLGSDANQPQHF.

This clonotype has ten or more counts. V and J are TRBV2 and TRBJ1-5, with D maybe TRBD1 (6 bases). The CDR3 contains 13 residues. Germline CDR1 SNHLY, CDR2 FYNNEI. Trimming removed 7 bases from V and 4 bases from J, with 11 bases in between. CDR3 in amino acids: CASTPGDNQPQHF. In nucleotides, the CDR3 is TGTGCCAGCACCCCAGGGGATAATCAGCCCCAGCATTTT.

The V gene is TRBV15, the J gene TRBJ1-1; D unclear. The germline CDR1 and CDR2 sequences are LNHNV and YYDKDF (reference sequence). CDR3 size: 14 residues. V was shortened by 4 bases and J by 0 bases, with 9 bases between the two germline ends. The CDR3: CATSKPQVNTEAFF. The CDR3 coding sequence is TGTGCCACCAGCAAACCCCAGGTGAACACTGAAGCTTTCTTT.

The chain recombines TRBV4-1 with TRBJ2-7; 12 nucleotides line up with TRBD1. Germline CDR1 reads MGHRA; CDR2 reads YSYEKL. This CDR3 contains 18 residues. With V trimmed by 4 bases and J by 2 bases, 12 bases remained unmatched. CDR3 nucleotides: TGCGCCAGCAGCCCCCACCGGGGGGGGACAGGGGGCCCCTACGAGCAGTACTTC. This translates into CASSPHRGGTGGPYEQYF.

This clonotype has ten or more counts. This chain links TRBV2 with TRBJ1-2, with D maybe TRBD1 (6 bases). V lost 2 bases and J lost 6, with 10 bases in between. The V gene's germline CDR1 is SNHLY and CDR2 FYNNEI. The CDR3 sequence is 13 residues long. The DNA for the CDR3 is TGTGCCAGCAGTGAAAACAGGGCAGATGGCTACACCTTC. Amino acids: CASSENRADGYTF.

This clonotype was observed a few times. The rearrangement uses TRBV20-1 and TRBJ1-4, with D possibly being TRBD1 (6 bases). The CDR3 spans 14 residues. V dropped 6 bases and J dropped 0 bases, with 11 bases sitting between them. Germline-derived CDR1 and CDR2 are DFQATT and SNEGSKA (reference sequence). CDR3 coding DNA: TGCAGTGCGCAGACAGGTGCAACTAATGAAAAACTGTTTTTT. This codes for CSAQTGATNEKLFF.

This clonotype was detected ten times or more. CDR3 region: CASRVVSGVGDYNEQFF. The CDR3 DNA sequence: TGTGCCAGCCGGGTCGTGTCGGGAGTAGGGGACTACAATGAGCAGTTCTTC. V and J are TRBV2 and TRBJ2-1; perhaps TRBD2 as D (6 bases). In germline, CDR1 is SNHLY, CDR2 FYNNEI. V was shortened by 8 bases and J by 3 bases, with 23 bases between the two germline ends. CDR3 size: 17 residues.

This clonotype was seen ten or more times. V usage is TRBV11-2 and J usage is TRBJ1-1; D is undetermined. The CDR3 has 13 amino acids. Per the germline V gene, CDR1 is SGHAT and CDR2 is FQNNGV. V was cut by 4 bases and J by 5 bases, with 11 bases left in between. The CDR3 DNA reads TGTGCCAGCAGCTCCTTTCCTCGGACTGAAGCTTTCTTT. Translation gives CASSSFPRTEAFF.

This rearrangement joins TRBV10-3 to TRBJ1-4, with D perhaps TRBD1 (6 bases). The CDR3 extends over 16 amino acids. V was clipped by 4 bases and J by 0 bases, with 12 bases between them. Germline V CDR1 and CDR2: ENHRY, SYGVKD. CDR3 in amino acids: CAISGSGDTTNEKLFF. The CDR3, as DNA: TGTGCCATCAGTGGATCAGGGGATACAACTAATGAAAAACTGTTTTTT.

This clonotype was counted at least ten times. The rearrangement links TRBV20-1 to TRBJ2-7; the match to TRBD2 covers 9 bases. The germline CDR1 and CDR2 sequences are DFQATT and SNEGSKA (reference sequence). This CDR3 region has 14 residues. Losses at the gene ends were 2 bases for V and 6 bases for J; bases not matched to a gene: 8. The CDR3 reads CSARSEPGLAEQYF. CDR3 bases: TGCAGTGCTAGATCCGAGCCGGGACTAGCCGAGCAGTACTTC.

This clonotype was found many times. CDR3 sequence reads: CASSPDRSAGVEAFF. The CDR3 DNA sequence: TGTGCCAGCAGCCCGGATAGATCGGCAGGGGTTGAAGCTTTCTTT. The chain has TRBV11-3 and TRBJ1-1; a possible D gene is TRBD1 (6 bases). The V gene's germline CDR1 is SGHNT and CDR2 YENEEA. This CDR3 is 15 amino acids long. V lost 5 bases and J lost 7, with 20 bases in between.

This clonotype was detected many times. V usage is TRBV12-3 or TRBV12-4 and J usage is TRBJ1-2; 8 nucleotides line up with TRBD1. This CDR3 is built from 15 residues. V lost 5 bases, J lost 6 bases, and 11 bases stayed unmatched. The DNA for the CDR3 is TGTGCCAGCAGTGCGACAGACAGGGGAAGGGATGGCTACACCTTC. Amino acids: CASSATDRGRDGYTF.